This T cell receptor (beta chain) was retrieved from a study of blood T cell repertoires in COVID-19. V shed 8 bases and J 7 bases; nucleotides not matched to a gene: 7. Germline V gene data show CDR1 as MDHEN and CDR2 as SYDVKM. The CDR3 sequence is 13 residues long. Sequenced by immunoSEQ multiplex PCR; TCRdb stores in-frame clones only, minus some. The sample has tens of thousands of clones, approximately 87% seen once. Sequenced input: peripheral blood. The rearrangement uses TRBV28 and TRBJ1-2, with 10 bases lining up with TRBD1. The TCR originated in a man aged 50-60 years with active COVID-19. The CDR3, as DNA: TGTGCCAGCGCCAGACAGGGGGCCGCTGGCTACACCTTC. Amino acid sequence: CASARQGAAGYTF.